These 26 T cell receptor beta chains were all obtained from the same sample, sequenced in a study of cytomegalovirus exposure and HLA in healthy donors (TCRdb year 2017). The library came from the immunoSEQ multiplex PCR assay. For the multiplex PCR, a mixture combining 60 forward primers for TCR Vbeta segments and 13 reverse primers for TCR Jbeta segments was used. TCRdb retrieved this table from immuneACCESS and kept in-frame rearrangements only. Not all clones are present; in checked studies, unresolved V genes account for under half, and no reason is known for the remainder. The sample includes around 180,000 clones, with over 75% observed a single time. The ten most abundant clones make up 2% to 2.5% of the sample. Sequencing input: PBMCs. These receptors all stem from a man between 60 and 75 years old in good health and CMV-seronegative.

This clone was seen once. This chain uses TRBV14 with TRBJ1-1, with 7 bases lining up with TRBD1. The CDR3 totals 13 residues. After removal of 4 bases from V and 6 bases from J, the junction contained 5 bases not matched to a gene. Germline CDR1 and CDR2: SGHDN and FVKESK. CDR3 nucleotides: TGTGCCAGCAGCCCGACAGGGATCGCTGAAGCTTTCTTT. Translation: CASSPTGIAEAFF.

This clone was observed a few times. This chain links TRBV5-1 with TRBJ1-1; 9 bases map to TRBD1. This CDR3 has 15 residues. V dropped 6 bases and J dropped 0; count of bases not matched to a gene: 6. Germline V gene sequence: CDR1 SGHRS, CDR2 YFSETQ. CDR3 in amino acids: CASTRNRGLNTEAFF. CDR3 coding DNA: TGCGCCAGCACCCGAAACAGGGGGCTGAACACTGAAGCTTTCTTT.

This chain connects TRBV28 to TRBJ1-3; a possible D gene is TRBD1 (6 bases). The V end was cut by 5 bases, the J end by 0 bases, with 17 bases between. CDR1 is MDHEN, CDR2 SYDVKM, per germline. CDR3 length: 17 amino acids. The CDR3 loop is CASSTRQAIFSGNTIYF. As DNA, the CDR3 is TGTGCCAGCAGTACTAGACAGGCTATTTTCTCTGGAAACACCATATATTTT.

J is TRBJ2-7 and V is TRBV28; D perhaps matches TRBD1 (6 bases). The closer fit of TRBJ2-5 to the DNA end suggests the J call may be wrong. Germline lookup yields CDR1 MDHEN and CDR2 SYDVKM. CDR3 length equals 14 residues. The DNA of the CDR3 is TGTGCCAGCAGTTTAGGGGGCTCCCAAGAGACCCAGTACTTC. Translated, it gives CASSLGGSQETQYF.

The genes are TRBV19 and TRBJ1-4, with unresolved D. V gave up 6 bases and J gave up 8 bases, with 10 bases separating them. Germline V gene lookup returns CDR1 LNHDA and CDR2 SQIVND (reference sequence). CDR3 length equals 12 residues. The CDR3 protein is CASSFLREKLFF. The CDR3 DNA sequence: TGTGCCAGTAGCTTTCTCAGGGAAAAACTGTTTTTT.

The gene calls are TRBV2 and TRBJ2-6; no reliable D call. Trimming shortened V by 8 bases and J by 0 bases, and 2 bases separated the two germline ends. The CDR3 runs to 12 residues. Germline CDR1 SNHLY, CDR2 FYNNEI. The CDR3 nucleotides read TGTGCCAGCCTCTCTGGGGCCAACGTCCTGACTTTC. It specifies CASLSGANVLTF.

This clone was counted between two and nine times. V usage is TRBV6-1 and J usage is TRBJ1-5, with a tentative D call TRBD1 (5 bases). The CDR3 consists of 15 residues. From germline, CDR1 is MNHNS and CDR2 SASEGT. Trimming shortened V by 7 bases and J by 0 bases, and 13 bases separated the two germline ends. This CDR3 reads CASKEGIISNQPQHF. The CDR3 DNA sequence: TGTGCCAGCAAGGAGGGGATAATTAGCAATCAGCCCCAGCATTTT.

V gene TRBV6-1 combines with J gene TRBJ2-2, with no clear D. The CDR3 spans 14 residues. Germline CDR1 reads MNHNS; CDR2 reads SASEGT. Trimming took 9 bases from V and 4 from J, leaving 15 bases between them. CDR3 coding DNA: TGTGCCAGTTCTCCGACCGGAGCCACCGGGGAGCTGTTTTTT. The encoded protein is CASSPTGATGELFF.

This rearrangement joins TRBV9 to TRBJ2-2; 10 bases match TRBD1. Trimming at V came to 1 base and at J to 2 bases, leaving 5 bases not matched to a gene. The CDR3 is 17 amino acids. Germline V gene data show CDR1 as SGDLS and CDR2 as YYNGEE. The DNA of the CDR3 is TGTGCCAGCAGCGTACAGCGACAGGGGGCCAACACCGGGGAGCTGTTTTTT. Its protein product is CASSVQRQGANTGELFF.

This chain uses TRBV6-6 with TRBJ1-2; D is undetermined. V was cut by 6 bases and J by 1 base, with 15 bases left in between. This CDR3 region has 15 residues. Germline CDR1 reads MNHNY; CDR2 reads SVGAGI (reference sequence). CDR3 sequence reads: CASRMGTHDNYGYTF. The DNA for the CDR3 is TGTGCCAGCAGGATGGGCACCCATGATAACTATGGCTACACCTTC.

The table lists this clone with a few counts. The chain couples TRBV9 to TRBJ2-3; 7 bases are a match to TRBD2. Germline-derived CDR1 and CDR2 are SGDLS and YYNGEE. The V and J ends lost 0 bases and 5 bases, in that order; junction bases with no gene match: 6. The CDR3 extends over 15 amino acids. The CDR3 sequence: CASSVGTAGIDTQYF. The CDR3 DNA sequence: TGTGCCAGCAGCGTAGGTACAGCGGGAATAGATACGCAGTATTTT.

This clone was seen once. This rearrangement joins TRBV19 to TRBJ2-3; 7 bases map to TRBD1. J was trimmed by 8 bases and V by 6 bases; bases with no gene match: 14. The CDR3 runs 15 residues. Germline V gene data show CDR1 as LNHDA and CDR2 as SQIVND (reference sequence). CDR3 DNA sequence: TGTGCCAGTAGAGTAGACAGGGCGTCATCAGGTACGCAGTATTTT. Translated: CASRVDRASSGTQYF.

This chain joins TRBV5-4 and TRBJ1-1; no definite D call. The CDR3 length is 15 residues. Germline V CDR1 and CDR2: SGHNT, YYREEE (reference sequence). Trimming left V 4 bases short and J 1 base short, with 14 bases between. The CDR3 here is CASSARVDQNTEAFF. The CDR3 nucleotides are TGTGCCAGCAGCGCGCGGGTGGACCAGAACACTGAAGCTTTCTTT.

The rearrangement joins TRBV1 to TRBJ1-2; TRBD1, the table's D call, was not compared with the DNA. TRBV1 is listed as a pseudogene. CDR3 length equals 16 residues. CDR3: CTSSQQDRGLGYGYTF. The CDR3 nucleotides are TGCACCAGCAGCCAGCAGGACAGGGGGCTAGGCTATGGCTACACCTTC.

J is TRBJ2-2 and V is TRBV4-2; D is perhaps TRBD2 (6 bases). This CDR3 has 15 residues. Germline lookup yields CDR1 LGHNA and CDR2 YNFKEQ. Trimming took 1 base from V and 1 from J, leaving 7 bases between them. The CDR3 loop reads CASSQGGLNTGELFF. As DNA, the CDR3 is TGTGCCAGCAGCCAAGGGGGACTGAACACCGGGGAGCTGTTTTTT.

The chain employs TRBV6-6 and TRBJ2-1; D may be TRBD2 (5 bases). The germline CDR1 and CDR2 sequences are MNHNY and SVGAGI (reference sequence). The CDR3 is 14 amino acids. V lost 2 bases, J lost 4 bases, and 9 bases lay in between. The CDR3 loop is CASSYPGLYNEQFF. The DNA of the CDR3 is TGTGCCAGCAGTTACCCCGGACTGTACAATGAGCAGTTCTTC.

CDR3 in DNA: TGTGCCAGCACCAGACAGGGACTTGGCTACACCTTC. It yields the protein CASTRQGLGYTF. The chain carries TRBV9 and TRBJ1-2; 7 nucleotides agree with TRBD1. The CDR3 is 12 amino acids. Trimming cost V 6 bases and J 7 bases; bases outside gene matches: 6. Germline values: CDR1 SGDLS, CDR2 YYNGEE. Complete variable domain (other parts from reference TRBV9 and TRBJ1-2): DSGVTQTPKHLITATGQRVTLRCSPRSGDLSVYWYQQSLDQGLQFLIQYYNGEERAKGNILERFSAQQFPDLHSELNLSSLELGDSALYFCASTRQGLGYTFGSGTRLTVV.

The J gene is TRBJ2-7, the V gene TRBV13, with 9 bases that match TRBD2. Germline V CDR1 and CDR2: PRHDT, FYEKMQ (reference sequence). The CDR3 is 15 amino acids. V trimming: 0 bases; J trimming: 3 bases; junction bases outside the gene matches: 3. The CDR3 sequence: CASSLGRTSDYEQYF. The CDR3 region has the DNA TGTGCCAGCAGCTTAGGTCGGACTAGCGACTACGAGCAGTACTTC.

The J gene is TRBJ2-5, the V gene TRBV5-4, with D possibly being TRBD2 (6 bases). V was clipped by 0 bases and J by 5 bases, with 14 bases between them. The CDR3 loop spans 15 amino acids. The V gene's germline CDR1 is SGHNT and CDR2 YYREEE (reference sequence). As DNA, the CDR3 is TGTGCCAGCAGCTTGGAGGTTTTAGGGAGGGAGACCCAGTACTTC. Translation: CASSLEVLGRETQYF.

The chain employs TRBV28 and TRBJ1-5; no definite D call. The germline V gene has CDR1 MDHEN and CDR2 SYDVKM. V dropped 5 bases and J dropped 2 bases, with 10 bases sitting between them. CDR3 size: 14 residues. The CDR3 sequence is CASSLPEGNQPQHF. Written as DNA, the CDR3 is TGTGCCAGCAGTCTTCCAGAGGGCAATCAGCCCCAGCATTTT.

The rearrangement links TRBV19 to TRBJ2-7; TRBD1 is a possible D gene (6 bases). The germline gives CDR1 LNHDA, CDR2 SQIVND (reference sequence). The CDR3 sequence is 14 residues long. The ends were cut back, 9 bases at V and 5 bases at J, with 20 bases in the middle. CDR3 residues: CASRQGNFPNEQYF. DNA of the CDR3: TGTGCCAGCCGGCAGGGGAACTTTCCCAACGAGCAGTACTTC.

The genes are TRBV5-1 and TRBJ1-1; TRBD1 agrees at 7 bases. CDR1 is SGHRS and CDR2 is YFSETQ in the germline V gene. With V trimmed by 0 bases and J by 3 bases, 8 bases remained unmatched. This CDR3 is built from 16 residues. The CDR3 nucleotides read TGCGCCAGCAGCTTGGGCCACAGGGGAGTGGACACTGAAGCTTTCTTT. It translates to CASSLGHRGVDTEAFF.

The chain carries TRBV6-1 and TRBJ2-1; 10 nucleotides match TRBD2. The CDR3 covers 13 residues. The germline CDR1 and CDR2 sequences are MNHNS and SASEGT. J was trimmed by 9 bases and V by 8 bases; bases with no gene match: 7. For the CDR3, the DNA is TGTGCCAGCTTGGAAGGACTAGCGGTTGAGCAGTTCTTC. Its translation is CASLEGLAVEQFF.

This clone was observed a few times. V gene TRBV16 combines with J gene TRBJ1-1; TRBD1 might be the D (6 bases). The V gene's germline CDR1 is KGHSY and CDR2 FQNENV. The CDR3 consists of 14 residues. V was pared by 3 bases and J by 1 base, with 9 bases between. In DNA form, the CDR3 reads TGTGCCAGCAGCCACGGGACACCGAACACTGAAGCTTTCTTT. This encodes CASSHGTPNTEAFF.

In the case of this clone: At one end, the junction sequence differs from germline, possibly due to a read error. The chain links TRBV6-5 to TRBJ1-5; TRBD1 might be the D (6 bases). The CDR3 loop spans 15 amino acids. Germline assignment: CDR1 MNHEY and CDR2 SVGAGI. The CDR3: CASSRTDDGRQPQNF. Here the CDR3 DNA reads TGTGCCAGCAGTCGGACAGACGATGGTCGTCAGCCCCAGAATTTT.

Points on this clone: One end of the junction does not line up with germline, which may come from a read error. This chain links TRBV7-9 with TRBJ2-2; D possibly corresponds to TRBD2 (5 bases). There are 12 residues in the CDR3. The germline CDR1 and CDR2 sequences are SEHNR and FQNEAQ (reference sequence). The CDR3 DNA follows: TGTTCCAGCAGCTTCGGGGCCGGGGAGCTGTTTTTT. It codes for CSSSFGAGELFF.